This T cell receptor beta chain derives from a study of post-analysis software for immune sequencing data. In the study overall: Disease courses included relapsing-remitting, secondary progressive and progressive-relapsing multiple sclerosis. Study-wide results and limits: Four to six TRBV segments, including TRBV5-6, TRBV5-1 and TRBV20-1, were more frequent in patients than controls.

Between the trimmed V and J ends, which lost 7 bases and 3 bases, there was a span of 13 bases. The CDR3 length is 13 residues. Germline V gene lookup returns CDR1 MNHEY and CDR2 SVGEGT. Incorporated into the TCR beta cDNA libraries were unique molecular identifiers, which served to reduce PCR and sequencing biases. TCRdb redid the calling of the PCR reads with MiXCR, one entry per CDR3 protein. The sample lists 600,000 to 700,000 distinct CDR3 sequences, 59% occurring once. Note on this clonotype: Its target is not known.

The rearrangement joins TRBV6-2 or TRBV6-3 to TRBJ2-7, with a tentative D call TRBD2 (5 bases). What was sequenced was blood. The receptor was derived from a girl aged 2-10 years with multiple sclerosis. The CDR3 reads CASNHPGIYEQYF. CDR3 sequence (DNA): TGTGCCAGCAATCATCCGGGAATCTACGAGCAGTACTTC.